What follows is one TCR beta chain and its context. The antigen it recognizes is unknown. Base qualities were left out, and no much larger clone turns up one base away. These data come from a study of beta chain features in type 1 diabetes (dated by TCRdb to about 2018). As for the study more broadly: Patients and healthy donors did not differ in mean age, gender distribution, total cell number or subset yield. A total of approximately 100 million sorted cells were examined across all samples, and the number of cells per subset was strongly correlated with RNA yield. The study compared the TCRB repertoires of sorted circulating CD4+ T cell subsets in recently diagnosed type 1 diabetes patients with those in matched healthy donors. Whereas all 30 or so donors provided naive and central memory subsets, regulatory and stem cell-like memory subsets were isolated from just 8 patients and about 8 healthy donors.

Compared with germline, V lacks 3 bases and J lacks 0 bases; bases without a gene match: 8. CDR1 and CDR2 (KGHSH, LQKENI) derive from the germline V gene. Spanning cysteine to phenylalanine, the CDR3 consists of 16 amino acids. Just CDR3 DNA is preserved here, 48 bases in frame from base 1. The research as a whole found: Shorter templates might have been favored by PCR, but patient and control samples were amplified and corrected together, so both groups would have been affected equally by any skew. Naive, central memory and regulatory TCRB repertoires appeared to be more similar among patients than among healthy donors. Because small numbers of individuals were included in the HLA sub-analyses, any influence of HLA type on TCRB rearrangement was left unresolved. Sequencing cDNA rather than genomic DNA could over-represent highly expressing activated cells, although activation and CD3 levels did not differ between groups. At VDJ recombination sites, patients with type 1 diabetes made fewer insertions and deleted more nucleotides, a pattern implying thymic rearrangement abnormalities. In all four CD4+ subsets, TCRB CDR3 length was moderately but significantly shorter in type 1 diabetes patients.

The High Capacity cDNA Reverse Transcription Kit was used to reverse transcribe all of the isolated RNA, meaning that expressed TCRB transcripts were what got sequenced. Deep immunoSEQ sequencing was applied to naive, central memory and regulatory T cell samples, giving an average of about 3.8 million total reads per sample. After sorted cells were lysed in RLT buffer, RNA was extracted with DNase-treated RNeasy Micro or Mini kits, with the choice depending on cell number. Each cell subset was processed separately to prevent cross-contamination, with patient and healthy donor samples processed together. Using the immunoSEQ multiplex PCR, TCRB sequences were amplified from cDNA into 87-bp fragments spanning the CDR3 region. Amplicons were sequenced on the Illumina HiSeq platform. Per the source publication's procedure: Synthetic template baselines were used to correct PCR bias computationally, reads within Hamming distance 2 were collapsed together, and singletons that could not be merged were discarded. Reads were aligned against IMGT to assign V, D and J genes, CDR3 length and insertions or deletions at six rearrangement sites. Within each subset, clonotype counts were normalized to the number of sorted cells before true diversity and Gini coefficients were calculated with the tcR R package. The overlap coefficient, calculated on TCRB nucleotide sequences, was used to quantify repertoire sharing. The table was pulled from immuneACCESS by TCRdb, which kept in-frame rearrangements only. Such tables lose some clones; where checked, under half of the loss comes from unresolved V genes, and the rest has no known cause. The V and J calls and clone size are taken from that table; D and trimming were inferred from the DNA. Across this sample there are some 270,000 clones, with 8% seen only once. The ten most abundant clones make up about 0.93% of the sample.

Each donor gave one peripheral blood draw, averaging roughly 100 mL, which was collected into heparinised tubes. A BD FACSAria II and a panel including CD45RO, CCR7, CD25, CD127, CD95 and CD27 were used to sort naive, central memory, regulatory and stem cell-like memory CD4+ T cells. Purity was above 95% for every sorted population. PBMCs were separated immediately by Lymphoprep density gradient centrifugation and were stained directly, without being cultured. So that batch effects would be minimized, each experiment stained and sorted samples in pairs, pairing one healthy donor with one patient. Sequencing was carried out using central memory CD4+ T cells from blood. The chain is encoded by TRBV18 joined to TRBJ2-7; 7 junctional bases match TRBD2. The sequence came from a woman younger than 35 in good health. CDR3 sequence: CASSPLRDYYSYEQYF. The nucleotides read TGTGCCAGCTCACCGCTCCGGGACTATTACTCCTACGAGCAGTACTTC. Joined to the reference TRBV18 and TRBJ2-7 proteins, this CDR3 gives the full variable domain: NAGVMQNPRHLVRRRGQEARLRCSPMKGHSHVYWYRQLPEEGLKFMVYLQKENIIDESGMPKERFSAEFPKEGPSILRIQQVVRGDSAAYFCASSPLRDYYSYEQYFGPGTRLTVT.